This paragraph covers one T cell receptor beta chain sequence. This entry is derived from a study of Graves' ophthalmopathy and Graves' hyperthyroidism. Whole-study context: Stable hyperthyroidism meant no ophthalmopathy within 18 months of follow-up.

A diagnosis was made from clinical symptoms together with serum thyroxine, TRAb, thyroid ultrasound and orbital computed tomography. RNA transcripts were the template, and TCR beta CDR3 regions were amplified from them. RT-PCR was first run with HTBI primers, then multiplex PCR in a second round. TCRdb recomputed calls from the multiplex PCR reads with MiXCR, one row per CDR3 protein. Here the sample spans roughly 1.1 million distinct CDR3 sequences, roughly two fifths being singletons. This CDR3 is 16 amino acids long. The V end was cut by 9 bases, the J end by 0 bases, with 15 bases between. Germline assignment: CDR1 SGHVS and CDR2 FQNEAQ.

The TCR originated in an adult man with Graves' hyperthyroidism. The sequencing input was peripheral blood or thyroid tissue (not recorded which). This chain links TRBV7-8 with TRBJ1-6; D possibly corresponds to TRBD1 (5 bases). The CDR3 nucleotides are TGTGCCAGTATGGGGGAATGGACCTCCTATAATTCACCCCTCCACTTT. Translated: CASMGEWTSYNSPLHF.